This T cell receptor (beta chain) derives from a study of shared clonotypes between healthy human individuals. Study-level results: Limited genetic and exposure-history diversity came from having few donors. Several donors shared approximately 5% of their naive CD4 clonotypes.

The CDR3 consists of 16 residues. V gave up 3 bases and J gave up 1 base, with 13 bases separating them. Germline V CDR1 and CDR2: SGHDT, YYEEEE. CD45RO-negative CD8 cells positively selected for CCR7 made up the naive population, which excluded terminally differentiated effector memory CD45RA+ cells. Details on this clone: Its antigen is undetermined.

Some 30,000 T cell genomes (around 200 ng DNA) went into each sorted-subset replicate. Profiling relied on immunoSEQ multiplex PCR, and the TCRdb table lists in-frame clones only, not all of them. The sample lists about 2.1 million clones, around 93% seen once, with roughly 1.7% in the top ten. What was sequenced was naive CD8+ T cells from PBMCs. The sequence was obtained from a young man in good health. Some clones in this sample may be carry-over from other donors' samples. The chain carries TRBV5-6 and TRBJ1-4; D is possibly TRBD1 (6 bases). CDR3 nucleotides: TGTGCCAGCAGCTCCACTTACAGGGAAACTAATGAAAAACTGTTTTTT. Translated, it gives CASSSTYRETNEKLFF.